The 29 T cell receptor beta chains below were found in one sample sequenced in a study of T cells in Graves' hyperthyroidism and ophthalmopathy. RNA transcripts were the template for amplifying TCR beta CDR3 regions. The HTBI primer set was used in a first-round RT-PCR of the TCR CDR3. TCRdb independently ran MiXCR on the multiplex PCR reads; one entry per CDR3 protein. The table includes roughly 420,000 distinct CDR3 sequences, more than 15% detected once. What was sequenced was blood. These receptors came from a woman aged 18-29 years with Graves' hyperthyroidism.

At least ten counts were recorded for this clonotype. The CDR3 coding sequence is TGTGCCAGCAGTTTAGGCGGTACGGGAGGGTTGAATGAGCAGTTCTTC. The encoded protein is CASSLGGTGGLNEQFF. The chain uses TRBV28 and TRBJ2-1; 8 bases match TRBD2. The trim removed 2 bases at V and 7 bases at J, leaving 10 bases unmatched. The CDR3 has 16 residues. Germline CDR1 is MDHEN and CDR2 is SYDVKM.

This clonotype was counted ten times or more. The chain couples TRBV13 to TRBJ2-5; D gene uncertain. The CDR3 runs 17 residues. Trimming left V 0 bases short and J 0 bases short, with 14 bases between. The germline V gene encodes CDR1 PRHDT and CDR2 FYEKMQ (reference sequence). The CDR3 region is CASSLGRRGRYQETQYF. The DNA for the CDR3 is TGTGCCAGCAGCTTAGGTCGTCGCGGAAGGTACCAAGAGACCCAGTACTTC.

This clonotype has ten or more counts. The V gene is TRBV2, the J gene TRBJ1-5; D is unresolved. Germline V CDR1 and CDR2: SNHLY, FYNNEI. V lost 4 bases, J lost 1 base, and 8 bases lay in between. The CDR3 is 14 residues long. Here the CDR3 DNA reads TGTGCCAGCAGTGGGACGGGAAGCAATCAGCCCCAGCATTTT. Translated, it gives CASSGTGSNQPQHF.

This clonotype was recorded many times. The CDR3 reads CASTLTGGADYGYTF. The DNA for the CDR3 is TGTGCCAGCACCCTGACAGGGGGCGCAGACTATGGCTACACCTTC. The chain is built from TRBV12-3 or TRBV12-4 and TRBJ1-2; the match to TRBD1 covers 10 bases. The V and J ends lost 7 bases and 3 bases, in that order; junction bases with no gene match: 8. The CDR3 length is 15 residues.

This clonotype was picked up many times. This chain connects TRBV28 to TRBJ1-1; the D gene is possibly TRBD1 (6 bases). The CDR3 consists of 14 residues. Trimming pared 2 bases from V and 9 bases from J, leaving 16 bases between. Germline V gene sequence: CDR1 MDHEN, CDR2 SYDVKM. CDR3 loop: CASSLPPTDRKAFF. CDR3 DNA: TGTGCCAGCAGTTTACCACCCACAGACAGGAAAGCTTTCTTT.

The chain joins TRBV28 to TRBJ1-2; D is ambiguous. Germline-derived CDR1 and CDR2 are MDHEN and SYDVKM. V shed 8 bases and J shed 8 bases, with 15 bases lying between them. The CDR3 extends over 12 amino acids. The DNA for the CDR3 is TGTGCCAGCTCCTCGAACAGTAAAGGCTACACCTTC. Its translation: CASSSNSKGYTF.

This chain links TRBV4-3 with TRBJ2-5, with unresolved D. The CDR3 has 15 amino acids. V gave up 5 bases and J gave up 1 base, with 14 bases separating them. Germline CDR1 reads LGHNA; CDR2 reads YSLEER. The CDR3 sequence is CASSSFSYGQETQYF. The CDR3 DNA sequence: TGCGCCAGCAGCTCCTTCTCGTACGGCCAAGAGACCCAGTACTTC.

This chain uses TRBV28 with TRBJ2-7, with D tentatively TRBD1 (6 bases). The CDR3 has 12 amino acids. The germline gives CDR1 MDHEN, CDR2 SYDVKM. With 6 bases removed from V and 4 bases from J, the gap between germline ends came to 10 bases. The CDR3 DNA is TGTGCCAGCAGAGAGGGGGATTACGAGCAGTACTTC. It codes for CASREGDYEQYF.

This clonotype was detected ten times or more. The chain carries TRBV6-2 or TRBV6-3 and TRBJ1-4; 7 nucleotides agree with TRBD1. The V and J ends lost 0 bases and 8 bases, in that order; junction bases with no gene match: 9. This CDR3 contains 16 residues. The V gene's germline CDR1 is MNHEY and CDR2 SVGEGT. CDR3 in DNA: TGTGCCAGCAGTTACTCGGATACCGGGACAGCAGAAAAACTGTTTTTT. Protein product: CASSYSDTGTAEKLFF.

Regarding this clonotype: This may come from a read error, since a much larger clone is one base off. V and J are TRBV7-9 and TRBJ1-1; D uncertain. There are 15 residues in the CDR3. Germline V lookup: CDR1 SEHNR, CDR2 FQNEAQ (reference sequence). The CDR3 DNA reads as TGTGCCAGCAGCTTAACACAGATAATGAACGCTGAAGCTTTCTTT. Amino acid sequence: CASSLTQIMNAEAFF.

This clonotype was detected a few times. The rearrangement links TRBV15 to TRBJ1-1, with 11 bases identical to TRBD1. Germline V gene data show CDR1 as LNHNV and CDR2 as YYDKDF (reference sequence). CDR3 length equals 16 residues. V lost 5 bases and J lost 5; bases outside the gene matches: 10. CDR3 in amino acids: CATSQRGQGEDTEAFF. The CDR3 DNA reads TGTGCCACCAGCCAAAGGGGACAGGGGGAGGATACTGAAGCTTTCTTT.

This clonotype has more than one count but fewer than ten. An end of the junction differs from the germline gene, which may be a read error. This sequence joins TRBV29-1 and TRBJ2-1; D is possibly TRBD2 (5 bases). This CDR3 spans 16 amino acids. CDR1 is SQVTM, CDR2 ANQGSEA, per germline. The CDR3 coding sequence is TGCGGCGTTGAACCATGGGAGTCCAGCTCCTACAATGAGCAGTTCTTC. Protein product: CGVEPWESSSYNEQFF.

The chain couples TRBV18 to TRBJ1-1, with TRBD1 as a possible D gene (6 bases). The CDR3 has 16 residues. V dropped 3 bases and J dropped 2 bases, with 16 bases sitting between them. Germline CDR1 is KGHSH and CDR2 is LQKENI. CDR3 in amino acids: CASSPPGVSSNTEAFF. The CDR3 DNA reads TGTGCCAGCTCACCGCCAGGGGTGTCTTCCAACACTGAAGCTTTCTTT.

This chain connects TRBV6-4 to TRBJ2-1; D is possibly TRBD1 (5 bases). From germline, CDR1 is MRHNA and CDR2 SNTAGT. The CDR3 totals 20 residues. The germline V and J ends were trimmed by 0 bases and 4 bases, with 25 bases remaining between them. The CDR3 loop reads CASSDSKGPFLPRGYNEQFF. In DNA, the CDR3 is TGTGCCAGCAGTGACTCGAAGGGGCCCTTCCTACCTAGGGGTTACAATGAGCAGTTCTTC.

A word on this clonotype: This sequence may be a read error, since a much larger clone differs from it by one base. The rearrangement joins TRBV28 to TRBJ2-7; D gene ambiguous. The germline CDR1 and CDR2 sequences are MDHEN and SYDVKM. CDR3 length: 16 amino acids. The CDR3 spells CASRFHFTIGSYEQCF. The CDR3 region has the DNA TGTGCCAGCCGTTTTCATTTCACGATTGGCTCCTACGAGCAGTGCTTC.

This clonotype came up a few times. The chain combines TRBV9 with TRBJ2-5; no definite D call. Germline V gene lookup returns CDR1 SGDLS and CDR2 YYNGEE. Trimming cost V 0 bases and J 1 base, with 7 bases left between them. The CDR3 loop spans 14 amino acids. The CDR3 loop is CASSVAPGQETQYF. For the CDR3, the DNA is TGTGCCAGCAGCGTAGCCCCAGGCCAAGAGACCCAGTACTTC.

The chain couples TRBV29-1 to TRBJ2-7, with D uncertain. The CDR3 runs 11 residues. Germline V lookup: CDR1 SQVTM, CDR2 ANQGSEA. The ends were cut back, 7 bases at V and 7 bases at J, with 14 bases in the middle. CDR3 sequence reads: CSGWTLGEQYF. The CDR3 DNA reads TGCAGCGGGTGGACCCTGGGTGAGCAGTACTTC.

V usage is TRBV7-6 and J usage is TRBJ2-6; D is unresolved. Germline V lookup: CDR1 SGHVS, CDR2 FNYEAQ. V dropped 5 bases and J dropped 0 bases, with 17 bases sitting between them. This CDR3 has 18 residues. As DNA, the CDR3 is TGTGCCAGCAGCCGAGACATTAGCCTTATCTCTGGGGCCAACGTCCTGACTTTC. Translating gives CASSRDISLISGANVLTF.

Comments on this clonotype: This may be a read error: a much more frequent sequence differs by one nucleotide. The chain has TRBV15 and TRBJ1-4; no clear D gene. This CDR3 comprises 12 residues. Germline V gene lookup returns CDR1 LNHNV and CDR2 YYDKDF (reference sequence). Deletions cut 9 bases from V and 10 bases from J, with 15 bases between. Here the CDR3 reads CATAWTAGKLFF. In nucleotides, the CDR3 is TGTGCCACGGCATGGACTGCTGGAAAACTGTTTTTT.

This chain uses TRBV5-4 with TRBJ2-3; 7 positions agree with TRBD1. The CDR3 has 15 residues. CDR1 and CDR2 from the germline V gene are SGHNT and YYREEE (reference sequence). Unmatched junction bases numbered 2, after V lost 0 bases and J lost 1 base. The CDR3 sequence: CASSLAGTGTDTQYF. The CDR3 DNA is TGTGCCAGCAGCTTGGCCGGGACAGGCACAGATACGCAGTATTTT.

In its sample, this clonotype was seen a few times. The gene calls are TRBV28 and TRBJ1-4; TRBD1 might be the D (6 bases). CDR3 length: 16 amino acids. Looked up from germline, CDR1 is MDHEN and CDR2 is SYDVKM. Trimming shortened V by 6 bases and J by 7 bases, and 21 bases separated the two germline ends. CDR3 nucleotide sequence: TGTGCCAGCAGGCCACAGGGAGGGTTCCCTTTTGAAAAACTGTTTTTT. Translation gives CASRPQGGFPFEKLFF.

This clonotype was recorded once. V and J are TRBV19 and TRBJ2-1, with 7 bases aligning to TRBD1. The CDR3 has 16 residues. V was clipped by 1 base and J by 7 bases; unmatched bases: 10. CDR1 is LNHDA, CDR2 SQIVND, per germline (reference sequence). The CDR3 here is CASSIAPQTGLNEQFF. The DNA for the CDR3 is TGTGCCAGTAGTATAGCCCCCCAGACAGGGCTGAATGAGCAGTTCTTC.

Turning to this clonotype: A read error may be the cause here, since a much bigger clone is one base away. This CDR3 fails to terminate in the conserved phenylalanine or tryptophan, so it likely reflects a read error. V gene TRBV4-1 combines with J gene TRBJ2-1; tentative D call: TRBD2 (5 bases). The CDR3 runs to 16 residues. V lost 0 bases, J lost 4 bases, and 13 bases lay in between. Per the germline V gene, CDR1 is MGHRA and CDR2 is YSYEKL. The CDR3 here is CASSQDPPGMYNEQFV. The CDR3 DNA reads TGCGCCAGCAGCCAAGATCCCCCCGGGATGTACAATGAGCAGTTCGTC.

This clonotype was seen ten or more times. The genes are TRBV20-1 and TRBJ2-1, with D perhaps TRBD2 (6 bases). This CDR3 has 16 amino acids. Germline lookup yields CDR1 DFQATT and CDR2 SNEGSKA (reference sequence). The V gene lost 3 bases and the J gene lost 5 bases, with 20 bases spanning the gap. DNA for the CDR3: TGCAGTGCTAGCGGGGGTGTAAACGGCCCTAACAATGAGCAGTTCTTC. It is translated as CSASGGVNGPNNEQFF.

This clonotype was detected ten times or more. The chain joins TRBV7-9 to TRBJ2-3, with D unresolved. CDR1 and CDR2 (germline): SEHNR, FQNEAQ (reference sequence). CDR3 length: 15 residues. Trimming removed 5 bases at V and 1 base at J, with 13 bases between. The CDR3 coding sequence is TGTGCCAGCAGCGCCTTACAAACTGGCACAGATACGCAGTATTTT. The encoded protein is CASSALQTGTDTQYF.

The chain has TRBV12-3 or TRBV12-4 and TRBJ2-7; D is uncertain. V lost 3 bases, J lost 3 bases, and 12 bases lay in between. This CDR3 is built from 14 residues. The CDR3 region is CASSLARSGYEQYF. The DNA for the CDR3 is TGTGCCAGCAGTTTGGCTAGGAGTGGCTACGAGCAGTACTTC.

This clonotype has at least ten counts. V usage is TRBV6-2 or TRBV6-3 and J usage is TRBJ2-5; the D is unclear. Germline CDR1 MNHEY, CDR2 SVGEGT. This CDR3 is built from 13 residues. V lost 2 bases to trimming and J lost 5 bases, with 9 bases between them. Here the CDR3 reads CASSYRAWETQYF. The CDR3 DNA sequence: TGTGCCAGCAGTTACAGAGCTTGGGAGACCCAGTACTTC.

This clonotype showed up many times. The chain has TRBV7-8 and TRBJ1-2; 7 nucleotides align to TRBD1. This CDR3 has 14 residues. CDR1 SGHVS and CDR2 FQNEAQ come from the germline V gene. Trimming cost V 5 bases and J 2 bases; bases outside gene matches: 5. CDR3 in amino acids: CASSTQQGNYGYTF. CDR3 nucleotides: TGTGCCAGCAGCACCCAACAGGGGAACTATGGCTACACCTTC.

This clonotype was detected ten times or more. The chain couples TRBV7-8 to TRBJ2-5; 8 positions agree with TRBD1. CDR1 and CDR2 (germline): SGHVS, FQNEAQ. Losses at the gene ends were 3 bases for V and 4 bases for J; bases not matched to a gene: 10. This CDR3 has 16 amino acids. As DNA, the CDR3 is TGTGCCAGCAGCTTGATCCGACAGGGGCAGAGAGAGACCCAGTACTTC. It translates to CASSLIRQGQRETQYF.